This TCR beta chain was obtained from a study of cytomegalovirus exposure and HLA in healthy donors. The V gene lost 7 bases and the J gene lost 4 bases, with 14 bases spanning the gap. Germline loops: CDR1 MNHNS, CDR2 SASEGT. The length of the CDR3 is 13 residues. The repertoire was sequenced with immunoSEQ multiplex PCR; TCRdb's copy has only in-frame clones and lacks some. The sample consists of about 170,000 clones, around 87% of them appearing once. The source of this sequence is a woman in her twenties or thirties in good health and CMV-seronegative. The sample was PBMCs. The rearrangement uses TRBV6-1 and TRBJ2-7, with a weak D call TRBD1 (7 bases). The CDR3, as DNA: TGTGCCAGCACTTCACAGGGGAGGTACGAGCAGTACTTC. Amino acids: CASTSQGRYEQYF.